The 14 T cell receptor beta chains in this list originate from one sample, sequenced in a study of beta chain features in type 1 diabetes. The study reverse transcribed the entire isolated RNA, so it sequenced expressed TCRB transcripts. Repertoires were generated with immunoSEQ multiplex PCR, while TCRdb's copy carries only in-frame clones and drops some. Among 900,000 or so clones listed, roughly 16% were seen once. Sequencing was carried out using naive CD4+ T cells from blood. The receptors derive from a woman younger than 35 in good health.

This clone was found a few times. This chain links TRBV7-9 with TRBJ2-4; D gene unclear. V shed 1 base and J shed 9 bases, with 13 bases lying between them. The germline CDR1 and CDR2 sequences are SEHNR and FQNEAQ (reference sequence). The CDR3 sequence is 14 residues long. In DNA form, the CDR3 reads TGTGCCAGCAGCTTAGTTTCCCCCGCCGTCATTCAGTACTTC. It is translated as CASSLVSPAVIQYF.

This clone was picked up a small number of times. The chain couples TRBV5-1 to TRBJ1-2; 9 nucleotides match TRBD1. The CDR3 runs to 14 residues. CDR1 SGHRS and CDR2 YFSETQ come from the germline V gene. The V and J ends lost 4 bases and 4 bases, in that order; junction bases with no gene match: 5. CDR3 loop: CASSPRDRVYGYTF. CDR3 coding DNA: TGCGCCAGCAGCCCAAGGGACAGGGTCTATGGCTACACCTTC. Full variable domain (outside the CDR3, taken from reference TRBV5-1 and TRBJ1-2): KAGVTQTPRYLIKTRGQQVTLSCSPISGHRSVSWYQQTPGQGLQFLFEYFSETQRNKGNFPGRFSGRQFSNSRSEMNVSTLELGDSALYLCASSPRDRVYGYTFGSGTRLTVV.

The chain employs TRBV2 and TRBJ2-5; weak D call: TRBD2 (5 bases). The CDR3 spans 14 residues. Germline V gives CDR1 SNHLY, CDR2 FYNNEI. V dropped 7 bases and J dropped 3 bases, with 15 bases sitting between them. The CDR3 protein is CASTGRMVKETQYF. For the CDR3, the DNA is TGTGCCAGCACGGGGAGAATGGTAAAAGAGACCCAGTACTTC.

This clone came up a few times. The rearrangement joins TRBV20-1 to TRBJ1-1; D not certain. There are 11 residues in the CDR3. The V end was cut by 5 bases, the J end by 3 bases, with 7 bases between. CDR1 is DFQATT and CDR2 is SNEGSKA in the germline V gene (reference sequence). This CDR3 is CSAFHYTEAFF. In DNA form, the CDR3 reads TGCAGTGCTTTTCACTACACTGAAGCTTTCTTT.

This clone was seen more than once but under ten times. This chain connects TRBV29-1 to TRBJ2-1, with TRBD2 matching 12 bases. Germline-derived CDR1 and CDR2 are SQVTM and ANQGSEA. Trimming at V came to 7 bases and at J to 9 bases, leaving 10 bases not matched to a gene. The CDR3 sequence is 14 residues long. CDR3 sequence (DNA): TGCAGCGGTGCGCGGACTAGCGGGAATACTGAGCAGTTCTTC. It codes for CSGARTSGNTEQFF.

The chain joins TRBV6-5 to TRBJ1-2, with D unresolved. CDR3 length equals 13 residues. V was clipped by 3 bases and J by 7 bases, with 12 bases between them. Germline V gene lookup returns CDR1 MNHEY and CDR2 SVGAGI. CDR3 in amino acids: CASSYREFGGYTF. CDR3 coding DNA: TGTGCCAGCAGTTATCGAGAATTCGGTGGCTACACCTTC.

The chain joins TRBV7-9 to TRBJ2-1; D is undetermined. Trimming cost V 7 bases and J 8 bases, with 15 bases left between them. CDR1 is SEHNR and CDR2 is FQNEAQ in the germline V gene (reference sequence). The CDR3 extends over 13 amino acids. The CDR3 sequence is CASTEPGLYEQFF. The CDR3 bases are TGTGCCAGCACGGAGCCAGGTCTCTATGAGCAGTTCTTC. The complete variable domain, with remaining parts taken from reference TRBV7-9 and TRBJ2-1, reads DTGVSQNPRHKITKRGQNVTFRCDPISEHNRLYWYRQTLGQGPEFLTYFQNEAQLEKSRLLSDRFSAERPKGSFSTLEIQRTEQGDSAMYLCASTEPGLYEQFFGPGTRLTVL.

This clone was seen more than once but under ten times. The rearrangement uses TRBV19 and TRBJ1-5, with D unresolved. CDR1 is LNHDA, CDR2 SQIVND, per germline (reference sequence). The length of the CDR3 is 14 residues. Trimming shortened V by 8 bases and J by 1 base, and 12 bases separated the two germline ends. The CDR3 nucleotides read TGTGCCAGTTCTGAAGGGAGGAGCAATCAGCCCCAGCATTTT. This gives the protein CASSEGRSNQPQHF.

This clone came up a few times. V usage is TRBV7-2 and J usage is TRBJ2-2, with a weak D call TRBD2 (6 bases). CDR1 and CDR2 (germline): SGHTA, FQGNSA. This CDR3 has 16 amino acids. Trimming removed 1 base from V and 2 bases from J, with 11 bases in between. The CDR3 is CASSLGAGINTGELFF. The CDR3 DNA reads TGTGCCAGCAGCTTAGGGGCGGGGATCAACACCGGGGAGCTGTTTTTT.

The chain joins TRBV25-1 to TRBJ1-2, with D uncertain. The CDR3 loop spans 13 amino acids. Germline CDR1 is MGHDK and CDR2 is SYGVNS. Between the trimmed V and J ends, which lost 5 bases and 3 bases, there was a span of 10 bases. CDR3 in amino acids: CASSQGGYYGYTF. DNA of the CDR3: TGTGCCAGCAGTCAAGGAGGATACTATGGCTACACCTTC.

As DNA, the CDR3 is TGTGCCAGCAGTTCTAGCCTCGGGAGAACAGATACGCAGTATTTT. Amino acid sequence: CASSSSLGRTDTQYF. The rearrangement uses TRBV6-5 and TRBJ2-3; possibly TRBD2 for D (6 bases). V lost 4 bases, J lost 3 bases, and 14 bases lay in between. CDR1 and CDR2 from the germline V gene are MNHEY and SVGAGI. The CDR3 length is 15 residues.

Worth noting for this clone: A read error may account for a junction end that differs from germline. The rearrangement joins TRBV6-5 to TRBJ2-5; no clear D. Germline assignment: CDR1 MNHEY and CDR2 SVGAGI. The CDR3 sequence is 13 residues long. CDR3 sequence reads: CASSYTEQATQYF. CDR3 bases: TGTGCCAGCAGTTACACGGAACAAGCGACCCAGTACTTC.

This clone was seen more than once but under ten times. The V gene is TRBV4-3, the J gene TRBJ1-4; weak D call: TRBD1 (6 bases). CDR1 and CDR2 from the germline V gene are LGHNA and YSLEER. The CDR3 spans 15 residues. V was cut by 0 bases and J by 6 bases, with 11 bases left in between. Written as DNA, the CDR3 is TGCGCCAGCAGCCAAGAAACAGGGTGGGATGAAAAACTGTTTTTT. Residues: CASSQETGWDEKLFF.

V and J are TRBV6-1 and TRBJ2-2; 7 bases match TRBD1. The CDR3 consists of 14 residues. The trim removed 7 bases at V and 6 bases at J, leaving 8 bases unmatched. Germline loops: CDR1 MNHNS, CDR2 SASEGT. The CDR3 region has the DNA TGTGCCAGCACACGGGACAGTTTATCCGGGGAGCTGTTTTTT. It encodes CASTRDSLSGELFF.